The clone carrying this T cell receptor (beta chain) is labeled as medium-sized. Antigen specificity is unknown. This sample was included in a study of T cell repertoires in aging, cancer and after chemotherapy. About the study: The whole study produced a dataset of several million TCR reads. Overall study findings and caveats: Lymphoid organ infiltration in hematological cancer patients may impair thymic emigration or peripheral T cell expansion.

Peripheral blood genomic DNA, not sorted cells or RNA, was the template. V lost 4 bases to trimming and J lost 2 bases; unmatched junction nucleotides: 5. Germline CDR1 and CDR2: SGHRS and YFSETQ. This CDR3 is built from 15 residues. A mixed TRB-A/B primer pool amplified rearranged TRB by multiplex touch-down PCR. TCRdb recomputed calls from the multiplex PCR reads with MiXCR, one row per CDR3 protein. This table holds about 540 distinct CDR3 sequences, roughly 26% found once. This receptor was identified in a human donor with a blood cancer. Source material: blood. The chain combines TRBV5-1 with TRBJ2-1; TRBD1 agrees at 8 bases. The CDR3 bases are TGCGCCAGCAGCCCAGGACAGGGCACCTACAATGAGCAGTTCTTC. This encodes CASSPGQGTYNEQFF.